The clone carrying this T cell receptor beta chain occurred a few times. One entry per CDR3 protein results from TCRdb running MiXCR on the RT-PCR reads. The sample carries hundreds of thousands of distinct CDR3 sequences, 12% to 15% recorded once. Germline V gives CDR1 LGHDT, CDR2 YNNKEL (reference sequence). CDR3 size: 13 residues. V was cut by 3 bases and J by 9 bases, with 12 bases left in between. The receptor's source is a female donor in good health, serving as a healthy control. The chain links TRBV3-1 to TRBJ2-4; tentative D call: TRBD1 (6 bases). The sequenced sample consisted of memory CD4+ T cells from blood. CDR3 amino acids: CASSQGAQGIQYF. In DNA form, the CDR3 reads TGTGCCAGCAGCCAGGGGGCCCAGGGCATTCAGTACTTC.